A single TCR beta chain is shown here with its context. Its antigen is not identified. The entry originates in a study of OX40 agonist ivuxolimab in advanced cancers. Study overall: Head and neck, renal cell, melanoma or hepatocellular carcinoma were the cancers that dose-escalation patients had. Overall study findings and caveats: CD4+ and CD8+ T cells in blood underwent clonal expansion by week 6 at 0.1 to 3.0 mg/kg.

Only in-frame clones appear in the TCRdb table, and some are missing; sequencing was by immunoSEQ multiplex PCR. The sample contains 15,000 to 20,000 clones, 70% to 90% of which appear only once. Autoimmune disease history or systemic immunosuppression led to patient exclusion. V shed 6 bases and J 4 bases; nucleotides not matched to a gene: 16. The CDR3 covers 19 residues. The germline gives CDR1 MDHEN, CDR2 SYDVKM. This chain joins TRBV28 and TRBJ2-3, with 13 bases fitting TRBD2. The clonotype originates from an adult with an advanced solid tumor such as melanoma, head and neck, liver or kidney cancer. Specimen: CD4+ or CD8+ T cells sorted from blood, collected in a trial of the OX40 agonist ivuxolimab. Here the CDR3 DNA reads TGTGCCAGCAGGAATCTCGGGACTAGCGGGAACTCCTTCCCAGATACGCAGTATTTT. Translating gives CASRNLGTSGNSFPDTQYF.